A single sample gave rise to the 30 T cell receptor beta chains below, sequenced in a study of human T cells and chemical hapten exposure. As to time point: patch test 1, 2 weeks after DPC sensitization. Treatment given: therapeutic diphenylcyclopropenone sensitization with weekly scalp DPC. TCRdb fed the RACE reads into MiXCR, producing one record per CDR3 protein. The table includes 300,000 to 450,000 distinct CDR3 sequences, around 4.8% detected once. This sample comprised whole blood, obtained in connection with sensitization to the hapten diphenylcyclopropenone (DPC). The receptors were sampled from a woman between 50 and 59 years old with alopecia areata. Some clones in this sample may be carry-over from other donors' samples.

This clonotype occurred many times. The rearrangement joins TRBV7-6 to TRBJ2-3; D might be TRBD2 (5 bases). The CDR3 has 12 amino acids. Germline V gives CDR1 SGHVS, CDR2 FNYEAQ. The V gene lost 4 bases and the J gene lost 5 bases, with 7 bases spanning the gap. The CDR3 spells CASSSLEDTQYF. As DNA, the CDR3 is TGTGCCAGCAGCTCACTAGAAGATACGCAGTATTTT.

With respect to this clonotype: A much larger clone lies a single base off, so this may be a read error. V is TRBV29-1 and J is TRBJ1-1, with 9 positions matching TRBD1. V dropped 5 bases and J dropped 5; count of bases not matched to a gene: 9. The CDR3 is 14 residues long. The germline V gene has CDR1 SQVTM and CDR2 ANQGSEA. The CDR3: CSVSTGGIGTEAFF. The CDR3, as DNA: TGCAGCGTTTCCACAGGGGGCATTGGGACTGAAGCTTTCTTT.

This clonotype was observed at least ten times. The chain carries TRBV30 and TRBJ2-5; D may be TRBD1 (6 bases). V was cut by 4 bases and J by 2 bases, with 17 bases left in between. The CDR3 is 15 amino acids. Germline V gene lookup returns CDR1 GTSNPN and CDR2 SVGIG (reference sequence). CDR3: CAWNPTGGGQETQYF. Here the CDR3 DNA reads TGTGCCTGGAACCCGACAGGTGGGGGACAAGAGACCCAGTACTTC.

The rearrangement links TRBV20-1 to TRBJ2-1; the D call may be TRBD1 or TRBD2 (5 bases each). V was trimmed by 1 base and J by 7 bases, leaving 17 bases between them. The CDR3 contains 15 residues. CDR1 and CDR2 (germline): DFQATT, SNEGSKA (reference sequence). The CDR3 bases are TGCAGTGCTAGAGTCGAGGGCAGGGCAGTAAATGAGCAGTTCTTC. Protein: CSARVEGRAVNEQFF.

This clonotype was observed many times. This chain links TRBV12-3 or TRBV12-4 with TRBJ2-1; 7 bases are shared with TRBD2. The V gene end was trimmed by 4 bases and the J gene end by 1 base; junction bases not matched to a gene: 4. The CDR3 loop spans 15 amino acids. CDR3 in DNA: TGTGCCAGCAGTTACCCTAGCGGTTCCTACAATGAGCAGTTCTTC. Encoded protein: CASSYPSGSYNEQFF.

Ten or more counts support this clonotype. CDR3 loop: CSEAGLSGHGYTF. The CDR3 nucleotides are TGCAGTGAGGCAGGCCTCAGTGGCCATGGCTACACCTTC. The rearrangement uses TRBV20-1 and TRBJ1-2; D is undetermined. The germline V gene has CDR1 DFQATT and CDR2 SNEGSKA (reference sequence). Trimming pared 7 bases from V and 6 bases from J, leaving 18 bases between. The CDR3 length is 13 residues.

The J gene is TRBJ1-1, the V gene TRBV29-1; weak D call: TRBD1 (5 bases). V lost 4 bases and J 3 bases, leaving 15 bases between the germline ends. The germline V gene has CDR1 SQVTM and CDR2 ANQGSEA. The CDR3 is 14 amino acids. The DNA for the CDR3 is TGCAGCGTTGTGGAAGGGACTGGGTACACTGAAGCTTTCTTT. Its translation is CSVVEGTGYTEAFF.

The chain uses TRBV5-1 and TRBJ1-1, with 8 bases fitting TRBD1. Germline values: CDR1 SGHRS, CDR2 YFSETQ. V lost 4 bases to trimming and J lost 5 bases; unmatched junction nucleotides: 10. The CDR3 runs 15 residues. CDR3 sequence reads: CASSREGQGRTEAFF. The CDR3 DNA reads TGCGCCAGCAGCCGAGAAGGACAGGGTAGGACTGAAGCTTTCTTT.

This clonotype was seen ten or more times. The chain links TRBV2 to TRBJ1-2; 11 positions match TRBD1. The V and J ends lost 8 bases and 6 bases, in that order; junction bases with no gene match: 5. This CDR3 spans 13 amino acids. Germline-derived CDR1 and CDR2 are SNHLY and FYNNEI. The CDR3 DNA follows: TGTGCCAGCGAAGGACAGGGGGCTGATGGCTACACCTTC. Translated, it gives CASEGQGADGYTF.

The chain combines TRBV20-1 with TRBJ2-3; 14 nucleotides agree with TRBD2. The CDR3 sequence is 17 residues long. The trim removed 3 bases at V and 0 bases at J, leaving 5 bases unmatched. Per the germline V gene, CDR1 is DFQATT and CDR2 is SNEGSKA (reference sequence). CDR3 region: CSASPGLAGVSTDTQYF. CDR3 coding DNA: TGCAGTGCTAGCCCGGGACTAGCGGGAGTAAGCACAGATACGCAGTATTTT.

This clonotype was counted many times. The rearrangement links TRBV20-1 to TRBJ2-6, with 10 positions matching TRBD1. V lost 6 bases to trimming and J lost 0 bases; unmatched junction nucleotides: 8. The CDR3 contains 17 residues. Per the germline V gene, CDR1 is DFQATT and CDR2 is SNEGSKA (reference sequence). CDR3 region: CSATPGQGRSGANVLTF. The CDR3 DNA reads TGCAGTGCCACACCGGGACAGGGGCGCTCTGGGGCCAACGTCCTGACTTTC.

This clonotype was recorded many times. The chain has TRBV6-1 and TRBJ2-7; D may correspond to TRBD1 or TRBD2 (5 bases each). Germline loops: CDR1 MNHNS, CDR2 SASEGT. Trimming removed 6 bases at V and 1 base at J, with 16 bases between. The CDR3 totals 15 residues. As DNA, the CDR3 is TGTGCCAGCAGCCAGCAGGGACGGCTGTCCTACGAGCAGTACTTC. This codes for CASSQQGRLSYEQYF.

This sequence joins TRBV7-8 and TRBJ2-2; no clear D. V was shortened by 5 bases and J by 3 bases, with 13 bases between the two germline ends. The CDR3 is 15 residues long. The germline CDR1 and CDR2 sequences are SGHVS and FQNEAQ. CDR3 coding DNA: TGTGCCAGCAGCAGCACACGGATGGACACCGGGGAGCTGTTTTTT. Its protein product is CASSSTRMDTGELFF.

This clonotype was picked up many times. In DNA, the CDR3 is TGTGCCAGCAGTTTGGGGTCGCCTGAAGCTTTCTTT. This encodes CASSLGSPEAFF. The chain is built from TRBV12-3 or TRBV12-4 and TRBJ1-1; D remains ambiguous. Trimming pared 3 bases from V and 6 bases from J, leaving 8 bases between. The CDR3 has 12 amino acids.

This clonotype was seen ten or more times. The chain recombines TRBV2 with TRBJ2-7; D tentatively fits TRBD1 or TRBD2 (6 bases each). The CDR3 length is 11 residues. The germline V gene has CDR1 SNHLY and CDR2 FYNNEI. V dropped 6 bases and J dropped 6 bases, with 9 bases sitting between them. For the CDR3, the DNA is TGTGCCAGCAGGAGGGGGGCCGAGCAGTACTTC. Translation gives CASRRGAEQYF.

This CDR3 reads CASSGDRGWPQHF. In DNA form, the CDR3 reads TGTGCCAGCAGCGGGGACCGCGGTTGGCCCCAGCATTTT. The chain employs TRBV12-3 or TRBV12-4 and TRBJ1-5, with a weak D call TRBD1 (5 bases). This CDR3 contains 13 residues. V lost 6 bases and J lost 9, with 15 bases in between.

A remark on this clonotype: At one end, the junction sequence differs from germline, possibly due to a read error. This chain joins TRBV12-3 or TRBV12-4 and TRBJ2-4; 9 positions match TRBD1. CDR3 size: 13 residues. CDR3 bases: TGTGCCAGCAGTTTTAGGACAGGGGAAGATTTAGACTTC. Residues: CASSFRTGEDLDF.

This clonotype has at least ten counts. This chain uses TRBV6-6 with TRBJ1-3, with D unresolved. The CDR3 extends over 13 amino acids. V dropped 2 bases and J dropped 4 bases, with 6 bases sitting between them. Germline CDR1 is MNHNY and CDR2 is SVGAGI (reference sequence). CDR3 sequence: CASSYGVGNTIYF. The CDR3 DNA sequence: TGTGCCAGCAGTTACGGCGTAGGAAACACCATATATTTT.

This clonotype has a handful of counts. V usage is TRBV28 and J usage is TRBJ2-7, with D possibly matching TRBD2 (6 bases). Germline V gene sequence: CDR1 MDHEN, CDR2 SYDVKM. V lost 6 bases and J lost 2, with 14 bases in between. The CDR3 length is 14 residues. The DNA of the CDR3 is TGTGCCAGCAGGGAAGCGGGTACCGCCTACGAGCAGTACTTC. Translated: CASREAGTAYEQYF.

Details on this clonotype: A much bigger clone sits one base away, suggesting this may be a read error. The chain couples TRBV2 to TRBJ2-7; maybe TRBD2 (6 bases). CDR3 length equals 17 residues. Germline CDR1 SNHLY, CDR2 FYNNEI. The CDR3 spells CDSSESRGRRTGTEQYF. In DNA, the CDR3 is TGTGACAGCAGTGAGAGCCGGGGGAGGCGGACGGGTACCGAGCAGTACTTC.

This clonotype was seen many times. The chain uses TRBV7-9 and TRBJ2-3; D unclear. The V end lost 5 bases, the J end lost 0 bases, and 12 bases lay between the germline ends. The CDR3 runs 15 residues. The V gene's germline CDR1 is SEHNR and CDR2 FQNEAQ (reference sequence). CDR3: CASSPDGFSTDTQYF. In nucleotides, the CDR3 is TGTGCCAGCAGCCCGGACGGGTTCAGCACAGATACGCAGTATTTT.

Regarding this clonotype: A single base separates this from a much larger clone, so it may be a read error. Since the CDR3 does not end with the conserved phenylalanine or tryptophan, this likely comes from a read error. J is TRBJ1-1 and V is TRBV24-1, with TRBD1 identical over 8 bases. The CDR3 loop spans 17 amino acids. Germline CDR1 is KGHDR and CDR2 is SFDVKD. Germline trimming cut 2 bases from V and 4 bases from J; bases unmatched to any gene: 11. The CDR3 sequence is CATSDSWSTGGSTEAFI. The CDR3 bases are TGTGCCACCAGTGATTCTTGGTCAACAGGGGGTAGCACTGAAGCTTTCATT.

In its sample, this clonotype was seen many times. The chain employs TRBV12-3 or TRBV12-4 and TRBJ1-5, with a tentative D call TRBD1 (5 bases). This CDR3 spans 17 amino acids. V lost 3 bases and J 8 bases, leaving 23 bases between the germline ends. The CDR3 nucleotides read TGTGCCAGCAGTTTTTCGCCCAGCCTGACAGATGAAGAGCCCCAGCATTTT. Its protein product is CASSFSPSLTDEEPQHF.

This clonotype was counted between two and nine times. The rearrangement uses TRBV15 and TRBJ2-1, with 16 bases aligning to TRBD2. The CDR3 runs to 17 residues. The trim removed 5 bases at V and 10 bases at J, leaving 11 bases unmatched. Germline CDR1 and CDR2: LNHNV and YYDKDF (reference sequence). The CDR3 DNA follows: TGTGCCACCAGCCATTACCCGGGACTAGCGGGGGGGAAAGAGCAGTTCTTC. Translation gives CATSHYPGLAGGKEQFF. Full variable domain (rest looked up from reference TRBV15 and TRBJ2-1): DAMVIQNPRYQVTQFGKPVTLSCSQTLNHNVMYWYQQKSSQAPKLLFHYYDKDFNNEADTPDNFQSRRPNTSFCFLDIRSPGLGDTAMYLCATSHYPGLAGGKEQFFGPGTRLTVL.

This clonotype was recorded a few times. CDR3 in DNA: TGTGCCTGGAGTGCGGGGAACGGGGCTAGCAATCAGCCCCAGCATTTT. Its protein is CAWSAGNGASNQPQHF. This chain uses TRBV30 with TRBJ1-5, with D perhaps matching TRBD1 (5 bases). The germline V gene has CDR1 GTSNPN and CDR2 SVGIG (reference sequence). Trimming cost V 1 base and J 0 bases, with 13 bases left between them. The CDR3 length is 16 residues.

Many counts were recorded for this clonotype. The chain links TRBV12-3 or TRBV12-4 to TRBJ1-1, with 7 bases identical to TRBD1. The CDR3 has 14 residues. The junction had 7 bases not matched to a gene; V was cut back by 6 bases and J by 3 bases. DNA of the CDR3: TGTGCCAGCAGAACCCAGGGGGTAGACACTGAAGCTTTCTTT. This translates into CASRTQGVDTEAFF.

This chain connects TRBV4-1 to TRBJ1-5; weak D call: TRBD1 (5 bases). Germline values: CDR1 MGHRA, CDR2 YSYEKL. The V end lost 4 bases, the J end lost 0 bases, and 7 bases lay between the germline ends. This CDR3 is 14 amino acids long. DNA of the CDR3: TGCGCCAGCAGCCCCGGACATAGCAATCAGCCCCAGCATTTT. Its protein is CASSPGHSNQPQHF.

This clonotype was detected many times. The V call is TRBV9, the J call TRBJ2-3; a weak D match, TRBD2 (5 bases). Germline V gene data show CDR1 as SGDLS and CDR2 as YYNGEE. This CDR3 contains 17 residues. Trimming removed 0 bases at V and 2 bases at J, with 16 bases between. The CDR3 spells CASSVGVSGAFTDTQYF. The CDR3 nucleotides read TGTGCCAGCAGCGTAGGGGTAAGCGGAGCTTTCACAGATACGCAGTATTTT.

The chain joins TRBV28 to TRBJ1-1; 7 nucleotides align to TRBD1. After removal of 4 bases from V and 1 base from J, the junction contained 9 bases not matched to a gene. CDR3 length: 16 amino acids. CDR1 is MDHEN, CDR2 SYDVKM, per germline. The CDR3 nucleotides read TGTGCCAGCAGTTCCCAAGCGACAGGGAGGAACACTGAAGCTTTCTTT. Amino acid sequence: CASSSQATGRNTEAFF.

Ten or more counts support this clonotype. The genes are TRBV12-3 or TRBV12-4 and TRBJ2-3, with TRBD2 as a possible D gene (5 bases). The CDR3 is made up of 14 amino acids. V was trimmed by 3 bases and J by 6 bases, leaving 13 bases between them. In DNA form, the CDR3 reads TGTGCCAGCAGTTTTACCAGCGGTAGGGATACGCAGTATTTT. This codes for CASSFTSGRDTQYF.